These 14 T cell receptor beta chains came from one sample sequenced in a study of Ad26.COV2.S vaccination and SARS-CoV-2 variants. Treatment noted: some 19 received Ad26.COV2.S at low or high dose, single or two shots; 5 received placebo; per-sample allocation not given. The samples were gathered on day 63 after the first injection of vaccine or placebo. Profiling relied on immunoSEQ multiplex PCR, and the TCRdb table lists in-frame clones only, not all of them. This table has approximately 300,000 clones, approximately 80% appearing once. The sample consisted of peripheral blood, taken in a trial of Ad26.COV2.S vaccine versus placebo. The receptors originated from a person between 18 and 65 years old who received the Ad26.COV2.S COVID-19 vaccine or a placebo.

This clone has just a few counts. The chain is built from TRBV5-1 and TRBJ1-1; TRBD1 matches at 8 bases. Looked up from germline, CDR1 is SGHRS and CDR2 is YFSETQ. Germline trimming cut 4 bases from V and 0 bases from J; bases unmatched to any gene: 5. The CDR3 has 15 amino acids. The CDR3 is CASSEGQALNTEAFF. The CDR3 bases are TGCGCCAGCAGCGAGGGACAGGCCTTGAACACTGAAGCTTTCTTT.

The chain has TRBV6-5 and TRBJ2-5, with D possibly matching TRBD2 (6 bases). The CDR3 has 14 amino acids. The V gene's germline CDR1 is MNHEY and CDR2 SVGAGI. The V and J ends lost 5 bases and 5 bases respectively, with 15 bases between them. The CDR3 region is CASSPSGVWETQYF. The CDR3 DNA reads TGTGCCAGCAGTCCCTCGGGGGTGTGGGAGACCCAGTACTTC.

V is TRBV19 and J is TRBJ1-2; D may be TRBD1 (5 bases). Trimming took off 6 bases at V and 9 bases at J, with 11 bases between the two ends. Germline values: CDR1 LNHDA, CDR2 SQIVND (reference sequence). The CDR3 runs to 11 residues. The CDR3 loop is CASSLRDSYTF. CDR3 bases: TGTGCCAGTAGCCTCAGGGATAGCTACACCTTC. Based on the CDR3 plus reference TRBV19 and TRBJ1-2, the full variable domain is DGGITQSPKYLFRKEGQNVTLSCEQNLNHDAMYWYRQDPGQGLRLIYYSQIVNDFQKGDIAEGYSVSREKKESFPLTVTSAQKNPTAFYLCASSLRDSYTFGSGTRLTVV.

CDR3 in amino acids: CASSQSLFLEAFF. The CDR3 bases are TGTGCCAGCAGCCAATCCCTCTTTCTTGAAGCTTTCTTT. The J gene is TRBJ1-1, the V gene TRBV16; D is unclear. V gave up 0 bases and J gave up 7 bases, with 9 bases separating them. CDR3 size: 13 residues. Germline values: CDR1 KGHSY, CDR2 FQNENV. The entire variable domain, with the rest obtained from reference TRBV16 and TRBJ1-1, is as follows: GEEVAQTPKHLVRGEGQKAKLYCAPIKGHSYVFWYQQVLKNEFKFLISFQNENVFDETGMPKERFSAKCLPNSPCSLEIQATKLEDSAVYFCASSQSLFLEAFFGQGTRLTVV.

This chain links TRBV6-5 with TRBJ1-1; D is possibly TRBD1 (6 bases). The V end was cut by 5 bases, the J end by 3 bases, with 16 bases between. The CDR3 contains 15 residues. Per germline, CDR1 MNHEY and CDR2 SVGAGI. The CDR3 bases are TGTGCCAGCAGTACAGGGAATGTGGGGGACACTGAAGCTTTCTTT. It is translated as CASSTGNVGDTEAFF.

This rearrangement joins TRBV28 to TRBJ1-2, with a tentative D call TRBD1 (5 bases). V lost 6 bases and J 10 bases, leaving 18 bases between the germline ends. The CDR3 sequence is 13 residues long. Looked up from germline, CDR1 is MDHEN and CDR2 is SYDVKM. The CDR3 DNA follows: TGTGCCAGCAGCGGGCAGGGTGTGAGAGTCTACACCTTC. Protein: CASSGQGVRVYTF.

This clone came up once. The V and J genes are TRBV5-1 and TRBJ2-4; D may be TRBD2 (6 bases). V was cut by 3 bases and J by 5 bases, with 9 bases left in between. The germline CDR1 and CDR2 sequences are SGHRS and YFSETQ. The CDR3 is made up of 13 amino acids. The CDR3 DNA reads as TGCGCCAGCAGCTCCGGGGGTCAAAACATTCAGTACTTC. It is translated as CASSSGGQNIQYF. The complete variable domain, with remaining parts taken from reference TRBV5-1 and TRBJ2-4, reads KAGVTQTPRYLIKTRGQQVTLSCSPISGHRSVSWYQQTPGQGLQFLFEYFSETQRNKGNFPGRFSGRQFSNSRSEMNVSTLELGDSALYLCASSSGGQNIQYFGAGTRLSVL.

V and J are TRBV2 and TRBJ1-1; tentatively, D is TRBD1 (6 bases). V lost 5 bases and J 1 base, leaving 11 bases between the germline ends. The CDR3 spans 14 residues. Germline CDR1 and CDR2: SNHLY and FYNNEI. CDR3 nucleotide sequence: TGTGCCAGCAGTTCACAGGGAGCGAACACTGAAGCTTTCTTT. Its translation is CASSSQGANTEAFF.

This clone was counted only a few times. The V and J genes are TRBV10-3 and TRBJ1-5, with 8 bases matching TRBD1. CDR1 ENHRY and CDR2 SYGVKD come from the germline V gene. V dropped 5 bases and J dropped 4; count of bases not matched to a gene: 7. CDR3 length: 15 amino acids. The CDR3 spells CAISSGTGVNQPQHF. CDR3 in DNA: TGTGCCATCAGTTCCGGGACAGGTGTTAATCAGCCCCAGCATTTT.

This chain connects TRBV9 to TRBJ2-7, with 8 bases lining up with TRBD1. Per germline, CDR1 SGDLS and CDR2 YYNGEE. The length of the CDR3 is 12 residues. V was pared by 3 bases and J by 6 bases, with 2 bases of the junction left unmatched. CDR3 in DNA: TGTGCCAGCAGCGCCGGACAGGGCGAGCAGTACTTC. Protein product: CASSAGQGEQYF.

The chain combines TRBV9 with TRBJ2-2, with D maybe TRBD1 (5 bases). The CDR3 length is 16 residues. CDR1 and CDR2 from the germline V gene are SGDLS and YYNGEE. V was shortened by 0 bases and J by 2 bases, with 11 bases between the two germline ends. The CDR3 bases are TGTGCCAGCAGCGTAGGGGGCAGGGCAAACACCGGGGAGCTGTTTTTT. The encoded protein is CASSVGGRANTGELFF.

This clone was observed a handful of times. V and J are TRBV7-9 and TRBJ1-4, with D possibly matching TRBD1 (6 bases). The germline gives CDR1 SEHNR, CDR2 FQNEAQ (reference sequence). This CDR3 contains 15 residues. V gave up 5 bases and J gave up 2 bases, with 12 bases separating them. CDR3 residues: CASSASTGTNEKLFF. The DNA of the CDR3 is TGTGCCAGCAGCGCGTCAACAGGGACTAATGAAAAACTGTTTTTT.

J is TRBJ1-5 and V is TRBV4-1; D call uncertain. The V gene lost 0 bases and the J gene lost 4 bases, with 4 bases spanning the gap. This CDR3 region has 13 residues. Germline V CDR1 and CDR2: MGHRA, YSYEKL. The CDR3 here is CASSQDVNQPQHF. For the CDR3, the DNA is TGCGCCAGCAGCCAAGATGTGAATCAGCCCCAGCATTTT.

The V call is TRBV30, the J call TRBJ2-5, with D possibly being TRBD2 (5 bases). This CDR3 spans 13 amino acids. Germline V gene lookup returns CDR1 GTSNPN and CDR2 SVGIG (reference sequence). V shed 2 bases and J shed 5 bases, with 12 bases lying between them. In DNA, the CDR3 is TGTGCCTGGAGTATAGGGAGATGGGAGACCCAGTACTTC. Its translation: CAWSIGRWETQYF.